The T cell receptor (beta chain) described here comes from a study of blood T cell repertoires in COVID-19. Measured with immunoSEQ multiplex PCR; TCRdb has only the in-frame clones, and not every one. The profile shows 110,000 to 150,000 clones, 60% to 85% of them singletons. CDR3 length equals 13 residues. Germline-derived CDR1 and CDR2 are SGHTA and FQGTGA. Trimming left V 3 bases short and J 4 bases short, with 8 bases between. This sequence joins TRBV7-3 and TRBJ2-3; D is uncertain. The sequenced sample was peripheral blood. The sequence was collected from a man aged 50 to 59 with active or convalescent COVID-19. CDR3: CASSFQLPDTQYF. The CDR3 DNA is TGTGCCAGCAGCTTCCAGTTGCCAGATACGCAGTATTTT. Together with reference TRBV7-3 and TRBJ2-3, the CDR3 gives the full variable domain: GAGVSQTPSNKVTEKGKYVELRCDPISGHTALYWYRQSLGQGPEFLIYFQGTGAADDSGLPNDRFFAVRPEGSVSTLKIQRTERGDSAVYLCASSFQLPDTQYFGPGTRLTVL.